The 3 T cell receptor beta chains below come from one sample, sequenced in a study of T-cell memory formation after mild COVID-19 (dated by TCRdb to the early 2020s). The protocol used for the library was 5' RACE. Data came from an Illumina NovaSeq 6000. TCRdb applied fastp at Q25 and MiXCR to the public reads, then kept only in-frame beta chains. Entries are consolidated by CDR3 protein sequence, retaining the most common genes and DNA. The sample profile shows approximately 400,000 distinct CDR3 sequences; around 24% of them were found once. The ten biggest clones cover 8.8% of the sample. Sequencing was carried out using PBMCs or a T cell subset sorted from them (not recorded which). The source of these receptors is an adult woman who had mild COVID-19 (a few samples of this study predate the infection). The sample titles of this study are shuffled in the database, so cell type and time point are left out; the donor was told from shared clones.

This clonotype was observed a few times. This chain uses TRBV6-2 or TRBV6-3 with TRBJ2-7; 7 bases map to TRBD2. The CDR3 covers 15 residues. Per germline, CDR1 MNHEY and CDR2 SVGEGT. V lost 4 bases, J lost 0 bases, and 6 bases stayed unmatched. The DNA for the CDR3 is TGTGCCAGCAGTTGGGATGCTAGCGGCTCCTACGAGCAGTACTTC. Protein sequence: CASSWDASGSYEQYF.

This clonotype was seen repeatedly, ten times or more. The genes are TRBV5-5 and TRBJ2-7; 7 bases are a match to TRBD1. Germline assignment: CDR1 SGHKS and CDR2 YYEKEE (reference sequence). The CDR3 covers 15 residues. Trimming at V came to 4 bases and at J to 3 bases, leaving 10 bases not matched to a gene. The CDR3 sequence: CASSRGQQAYYEQYF. In DNA, the CDR3 is TGTGCCAGCAGCAGGGGACAGCAAGCGTACTACGAGCAGTACTTC.

Only a few counts were recorded for this clonotype. This chain links TRBV24-1 with TRBJ2-2, with D uncertain. Deletions cut 9 bases from V and 5 bases from J, with 12 bases between. CDR3 size: 13 residues. From germline, CDR1 is KGHDR and CDR2 SFDVKD. The CDR3 is CATGVRSTGELFF. The CDR3 DNA follows: TGTGCCACCGGAGTGAGGAGTACCGGGGAGCTGTTTTTT.